This entry lists 15 T cell receptor beta chains sequenced from one sample in a study of OX40 agonist ivuxolimab in advanced cancers. The protocol was immunoSEQ multiplex PCR, while the TCRdb copy is restricted to in-frame clones and leaves out a portion. The sample carries 45,000 to 55,000 clones, 94% recorded once. Material: CD4+ or CD8+ T cells sorted from blood, obtained in a trial of the OX40 agonist ivuxolimab. The receptors stem from an adult with an advanced solid tumor such as melanoma, head and neck, liver or kidney cancer.

J is TRBJ2-1 and V is TRBV5-1, with a possible D match to TRBD2 (6 bases). The CDR3 is 13 amino acids. Looked up from germline, CDR1 is SGHRS and CDR2 is YFSETQ. V was pared by 3 bases and J by 8 bases, with 12 bases between. The CDR3 reads CASSWGTGDEQFF. The CDR3 nucleotides read TGCGCCAGCAGCTGGGGGACTGGGGATGAGCAGTTCTTC.

This chain links TRBV21-1 with TRBJ2-5; the DNA was not compared with TRBD1, the D call given in the table. TRBV21-1 is designated a pseudogene. The CDR3 runs 16 residues. CDR3 nucleotide sequence: TGTGCCAGCAGCAAACCCGACAGGGGGCGCAGGGAGACCCAGTACTTC. Its protein product is CASSKPDRGRRETQYF.

This chain links TRBV6-1 with TRBJ1-4, with D tentatively TRBD1 (5 bases). There are 15 residues in the CDR3. V lost 3 bases and J lost 8, with 16 bases in between. Germline V gives CDR1 MNHNS, CDR2 SASEGT. CDR3 bases: TGTGCCAGCAGTGACCTTGGGGCAGTACGGGAAAAACTGTTTTTT. Translation gives CASSDLGAVREKLFF.

This clone was picked up a small number of times. This sequence joins TRBV9 and TRBJ2-2; D is unresolved. Germline CDR1 is SGDLS and CDR2 is YYNGEE. The CDR3 is 14 amino acids. Trimming pared 0 bases from V and 4 bases from J, leaving 7 bases between. CDR3 residues: CASSVEGFTGELFF. CDR3 sequence (DNA): TGTGCCAGCAGCGTAGAGGGTTTCACCGGGGAGCTGTTTTTT.

The V call is TRBV27, the J call TRBJ2-7; 8 nucleotides agree with TRBD2. The CDR3 is 15 residues long. Germline values: CDR1 MNHEY, CDR2 SMNVEV (reference sequence). J lost 0 bases, V lost 1 base, and 2 bases had no gene match. CDR3 nucleotide sequence: TGTGCCAGCAGTTTATTCGGGACTAGCTCCTACGAGCAGTACTTC. Amino acid sequence: CASSLFGTSSYEQYF.

This sequence joins TRBV5-4 and TRBJ2-7; D is possibly TRBD1 or TRBD2 (6 bases each). Germline V gives CDR1 SGHNT, CDR2 YYREEE (reference sequence). V lost 2 bases, J lost 7 bases, and 13 bases lay in between. The CDR3 loop spans 13 amino acids. CDR3 sequence (DNA): TGTGCCAGCAGCTTCATGGGGGCGGGGGAGCAGTACTTC. Translating it yields CASSFMGAGEQYF.

This chain's CDR3 is CASSHLEGDDTQYF. The CDR3 coding sequence is TGTGCCAGCAGCCACCTAGAGGGGGACGATACGCAGTATTTT. The chain joins TRBV7-9 to TRBJ2-3; D may be TRBD1 (6 bases). This CDR3 contains 14 residues. V shed 5 bases and J shed 6 bases, with 15 bases lying between them. Germline CDR1 SEHNR, CDR2 FQNEAQ (reference sequence).

The J gene is TRBJ2-7, the V gene TRBV11-2; TRBD1 matches at 7 bases. V was clipped by 4 bases and J by 3 bases; unmatched bases: 9. The length of the CDR3 is 15 residues. Germline CDR1 SGHAT, CDR2 FQNNGV. CDR3 DNA sequence: TGTGCCAGCAGCTGGTCCGGGACAGCGAACTACGAGCAGTACTTC. The encoded protein is CASSWSGTANYEQYF.

The gene calls are TRBV14 and TRBJ2-5; D is unclear. The DNA end is a closer match to TRBJ2-7, so the J assignment may be wrong. Germline V gene data show CDR1 as SGHDN and CDR2 as FVKESK. The CDR3 has 11 amino acids. CDR3: CASSQGYEQYF. In nucleotides, the CDR3 is TGTGCCAGCAGCCAGGGATACGAGCAGTACTTC.

This clone was observed a few times. The V call is TRBV28, the J call TRBJ2-7, with a weak D call TRBD2 (5 bases). Germline values: CDR1 MDHEN, CDR2 SYDVKM. Deletions cut 6 bases from V and 3 bases from J, with 15 bases between. CDR3 length equals 14 residues. The CDR3 DNA reads TGTGCCAGCAGCCCCCGACTAAGCCTCTACGAGCAGTACTTC. Amino acids: CASSPRLSLYEQYF.

Written as DNA, the CDR3 is TGTGCCAGCTCACCACGTATAGCAACAGATACGCAGTATTTT. Protein product: CASSPRIATDTQYF. The rearrangement joins TRBV18 to TRBJ2-3; D gene ambiguous. Germline V gene lookup returns CDR1 KGHSH and CDR2 LQKENI. V lost 1 base to trimming and J lost 3 bases, with 8 bases between them. The CDR3 has 14 amino acids.

The chain employs TRBV9 and TRBJ2-1; D not certain. CDR3 length: 15 amino acids. Looked up from germline, CDR1 is SGDLS and CDR2 is YYNGEE. With 4 bases removed from V and 4 bases from J, the gap between germline ends came to 15 bases. CDR3 residues: CASSPNYREYNEQFF. The CDR3 nucleotides are TGTGCCAGCAGCCCTAACTACCGAGAGTACAATGAGCAGTTCTTC. Full variable domain (missing parts from reference TRBV9 and TRBJ2-1): DSGVTQTPKHLITATGQRVTLRCSPRSGDLSVYWYQQSLDQGLQFLIQYYNGEERAKGNILERFSAQQFPDLHSELNLSSLELGDSALYFCASSPNYREYNEQFFGPGTRLTVL.

This rearrangement joins TRBV5-1 to TRBJ2-7; the D is unclear. Trimming shortened V by 0 bases and J by 2 bases, and 6 bases separated the two germline ends. The length of the CDR3 is 13 residues. Germline loops: CDR1 SGHRS, CDR2 YFSETQ. As DNA, the CDR3 is TGCGCCAGCAGCTTGGCATTCACCTACGAGCAGTACTTC. Protein: CASSLAFTYEQYF.

This rearrangement joins TRBV27 to TRBJ1-2, with TRBD1 as a possible D gene (6 bases). Trimming removed 5 bases from V and 8 bases from J, with 9 bases in between. CDR3 size: 11 residues. Germline V gene data show CDR1 as MNHEY and CDR2 as SMNVEV (reference sequence). The CDR3 region is CASSGGGGYTF. The CDR3 nucleotides are TGTGCCAGCAGTGGGGGCGGCGGCTACACCTTC.

The chain employs TRBV29-1 and TRBJ2-1; 13 nucleotides match TRBD2. CDR3 length equals 16 residues. The V gene end was trimmed by 6 bases and the J gene end by 4 bases; junction bases not matched to a gene: 9. The germline V gene encodes CDR1 SQVTM and CDR2 ANQGSEA. The CDR3, as DNA: TGCAGCGTCGCACTAGCGGGAGGGGACTTTTACAATGAGCAGTTCTTC. Amino acid sequence: CSVALAGGDFYNEQFF.